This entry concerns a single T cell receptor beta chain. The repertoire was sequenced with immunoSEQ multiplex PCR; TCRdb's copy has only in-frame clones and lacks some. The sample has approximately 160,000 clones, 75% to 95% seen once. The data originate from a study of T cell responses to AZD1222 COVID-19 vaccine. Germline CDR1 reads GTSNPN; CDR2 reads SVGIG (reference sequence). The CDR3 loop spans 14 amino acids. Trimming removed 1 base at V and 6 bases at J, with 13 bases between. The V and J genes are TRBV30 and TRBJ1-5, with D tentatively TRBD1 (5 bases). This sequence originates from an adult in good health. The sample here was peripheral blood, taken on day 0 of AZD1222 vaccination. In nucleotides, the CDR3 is TGTGCCTGGAGTGCCGGGGCAGGCAGTCAGCCCCAGCATTTT. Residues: CAWSAGAGSQPQHF.